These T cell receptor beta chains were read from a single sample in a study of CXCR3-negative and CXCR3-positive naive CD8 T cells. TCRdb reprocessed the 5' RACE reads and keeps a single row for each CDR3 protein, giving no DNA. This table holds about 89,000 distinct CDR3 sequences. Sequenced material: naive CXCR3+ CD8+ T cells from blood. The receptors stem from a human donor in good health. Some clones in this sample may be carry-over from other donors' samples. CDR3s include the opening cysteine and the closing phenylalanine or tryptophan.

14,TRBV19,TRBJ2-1,CASSGYEVGNEQFF
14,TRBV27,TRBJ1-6,CASSWQLYNSPLHF
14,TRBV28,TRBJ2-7,CASSWTGESYEQYF
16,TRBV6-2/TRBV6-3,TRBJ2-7,CASSYSKLAAPYEQYF
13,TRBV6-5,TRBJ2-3,CASSYRAADTQYF
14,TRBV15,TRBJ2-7,CATSRDLGLGEQYF
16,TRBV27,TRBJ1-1,CASSPISDPENTEAFF
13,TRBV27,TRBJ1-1,CATRAGGNTEAFF
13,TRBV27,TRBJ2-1,CASSFISTPEQFF
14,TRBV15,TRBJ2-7,CATSRGGDSYEQYF
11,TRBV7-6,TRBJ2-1,CASSSTDEQFF
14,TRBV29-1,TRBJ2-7,CSVDGAGEFYEQYF
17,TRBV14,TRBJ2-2,CASSQVLPGLASGELFF
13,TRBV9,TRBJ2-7,CASPGLEYYEQYF
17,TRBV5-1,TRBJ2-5,CASSKTEPTAIKETQYF
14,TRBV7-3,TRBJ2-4,CASSLNPGRDIQYF
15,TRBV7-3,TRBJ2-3,CASSSTGLASDTQYF
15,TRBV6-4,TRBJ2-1,CASSDSSGGANEQFF
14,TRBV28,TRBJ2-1,CASSFSLGGQGEFF
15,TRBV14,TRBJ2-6,CASSHPLGGANVLTF
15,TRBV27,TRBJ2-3,CASRVGTELTDTQYF
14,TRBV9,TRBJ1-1,CASSAYTGRPEAFF
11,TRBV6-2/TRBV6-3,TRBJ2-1,CASSYGREEFF
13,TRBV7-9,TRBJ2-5,CASSPFGQETQYF
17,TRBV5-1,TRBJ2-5,CASSSSVSGGPQETQYF
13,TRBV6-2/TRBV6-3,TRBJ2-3,CASSYRETDTQYF
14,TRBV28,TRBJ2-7,CASSFSGGTYEQYF
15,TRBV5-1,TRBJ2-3,CASSTTSGGTDTQYF
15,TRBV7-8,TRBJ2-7,CASSLGTGNAYEQYF
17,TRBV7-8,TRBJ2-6,CASSPEAGGTGANVLTF
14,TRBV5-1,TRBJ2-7,CASSFVPEKYEQYF
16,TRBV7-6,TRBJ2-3,CASSFSGELSTDTQYF
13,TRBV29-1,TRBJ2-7,CSVLDRGSPEQYF
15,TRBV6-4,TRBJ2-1,CASSAGTTDYNEQFF
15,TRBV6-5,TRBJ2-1,CASRLVANSYNEQFF
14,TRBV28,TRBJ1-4,CASSERVMGEKLFF
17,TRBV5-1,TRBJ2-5,CASSQLPGLAIQETQYF
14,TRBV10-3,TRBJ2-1,CAISEGGEINEQFF
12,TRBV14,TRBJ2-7,CASSRRTYEQYF
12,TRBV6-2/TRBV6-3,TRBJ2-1,CASSQPGNEQFF
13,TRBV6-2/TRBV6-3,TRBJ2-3,CASSSGVRRMQYF
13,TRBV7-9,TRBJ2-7,CASSWEDLYEQYF
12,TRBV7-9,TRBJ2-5,CASGTGGETQYF
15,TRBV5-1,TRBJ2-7,CASSLAGGDRGEQYF